The clone carrying this TCR beta chain was picked up one time. The germline V gene has CDR1 ENHRY and CDR2 SYGVKD. The CDR3 loop spans 13 amino acids. V shed 4 bases and J shed 4 bases, with 10 bases lying between them. This entry belongs to a study of control samples from healthy donors and cancer patients. Using immunoSEQ multiplex PCR, the repertoire was profiled, and TCRdb retains in-frame clones only, with some absent. The sample comprises around 120,000 clones, about 93% of which are singletons, and 1.7% rests with the top ten. This clonotype was sampled from a man aged 50 to 60 with head and neck cancer. This chain links TRBV10-3 with TRBJ1-1; maybe TRBD1 (5 bases). Sequencing used PBMCs. The CDR3 DNA follows: TGTGCCATCAGTGGGGGGGAAGTCACTGAAGCTTTCTTT. Its translation: CAISGGEVTEAFF.